This TCR beta chain was captured in a study of cytomegalovirus exposure and HLA in healthy donors. General study findings and limits: In a later analysis, specific HLA alleles were associated with 15,000 to 20,000 TCR beta sequences at a 0.05 false discovery rate.

To note about this clone: Its target is not known.

Each of the donors was a healthy bone marrow donor. The length of the CDR3 is 15 residues. Germline V gives CDR1 LNHDA, CDR2 SQIVND (reference sequence). The V end was cut by 3 bases, the J end by 3 bases, with 15 bases between. The PCR used 60 Vbeta and 13 Jbeta primers. This table comes from immunoSEQ multiplex PCR, and its TCRdb copy is limited to in-frame clones, with some not included. The repertoire includes approximately 140,000 clones, 75% to 85% of them detected once, and about 6.8% sits in the top ten. The sequenced sample was PBMCs. The chain employs TRBV19 and TRBJ2-7; the D gene is possibly TRBD2 (6 bases). This receptor was taken from a woman aged 40-49 years in good health and CMV-seropositive. The CDR3 region has the DNA TGTGCCAGTAGTATCTTCCGGTCCGGGGGCTACGAGCAGTACTTC. Encoded protein: CASSIFRSGGYEQYF.